This TCR beta chain was observed in a study of blood T cell repertoires in COVID-19. For the study at large: There were acute and convalescent COVID-19 samples, and they came from the United States, Italy and Spain.

Trimming removed 1 base from V and 1 base from J, with 4 bases in between. The CDR3 length is 13 residues. CDR1 is SGHDN and CDR2 is FVKESK in the germline V gene. Data came from immunoSEQ multiplex PCR; TCRdb stores just in-frame clones and leaves some out. In the table there are approximately 530,000 clones, approximately 91% of which are singletons. The sample taken for sequencing was peripheral blood. The J gene is TRBJ1-1, the V gene TRBV14; D not resolved. This receptor was identified in a woman between 50 and 59 years old with COVID-19, enrolled during active disease. The CDR3 loop reads CASSQVRNTEAFF. As DNA, the CDR3 is TGTGCCAGCAGCCAAGTCCGGAACACTGAAGCTTTCTTT.